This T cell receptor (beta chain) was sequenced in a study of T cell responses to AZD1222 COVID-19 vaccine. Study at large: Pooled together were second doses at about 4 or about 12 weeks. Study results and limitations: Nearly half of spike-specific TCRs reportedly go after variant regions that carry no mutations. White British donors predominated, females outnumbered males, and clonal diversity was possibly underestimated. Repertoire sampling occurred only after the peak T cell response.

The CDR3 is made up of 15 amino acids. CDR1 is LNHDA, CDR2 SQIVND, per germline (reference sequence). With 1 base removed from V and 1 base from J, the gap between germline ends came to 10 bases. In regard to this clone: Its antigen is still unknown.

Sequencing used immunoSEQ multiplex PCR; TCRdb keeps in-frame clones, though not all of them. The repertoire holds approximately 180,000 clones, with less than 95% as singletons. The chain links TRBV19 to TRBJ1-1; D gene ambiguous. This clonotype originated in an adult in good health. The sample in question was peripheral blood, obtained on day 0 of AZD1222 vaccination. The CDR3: CASSIVGLRNTEAFF. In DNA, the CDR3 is TGTGCCAGTAGTATAGTTGGGTTAAGGAACACTGAAGCTTTCTTT.